This T cell receptor (beta chain) appears in the sequencing data of a study of blood T cell repertoires in COVID-19. Profiled with immunoSEQ multiplex PCR; TCRdb holds only in-frame clones, not every one. Of fewer than 300,000 clones listed, around four fifths are singletons. The CDR3 has 14 residues. Germline loops: CDR1 KGHSH, CDR2 LQKENI. The V gene end was trimmed by 4 bases and the J gene end by 4 bases; junction bases not matched to a gene: 3. The TCR originated in a man older than 75 with acute or convalescent COVID-19. Sequenced: peripheral blood. The J gene is TRBJ2-7, the V gene TRBV18; TRBD1 matches 11 bases. CDR3 bases: TGTGCCAGCTCACTAGGGACAGGGGGTTACGAGCAGTACTTC. Its translation: CASSLGTGGYEQYF.